The 27 T cell receptor beta chains listed next were all sequenced from one sample in a study of blood T cell repertoires in COVID-19. The assay was immunoSEQ multiplex PCR, and TCRdb's table has in-frame clones only and misses some. The sample lists 200,000 or so clones; approximately 79% were seen once. The specimen sequenced was peripheral blood. These receptors were collected from a man aged 55-75 years with active or convalescent COVID-19.

This chain links TRBV28 with TRBJ2-7, with a possible D match to TRBD2 (7 bases). This CDR3 spans 15 amino acids. With 4 bases removed from V and 5 bases from J, the gap between germline ends came to 18 bases. Germline V lookup: CDR1 MDHEN, CDR2 SYDVKM. This CDR3 reads CASSSGVGGVNEQYF. The CDR3 nucleotides are TGTGCCAGCAGTTCAGGGGTTGGGGGGGTCAACGAGCAGTACTTC.

V usage is TRBV6-5 and J usage is TRBJ1-5; tentatively, D is TRBD1 (5 bases). Germline assignment: CDR1 MNHEY and CDR2 SVGAGI. The CDR3 extends over 14 amino acids. With 6 bases removed from V and 6 bases from J, the gap between germline ends came to 15 bases. In DNA, the CDR3 is TGTGCCAGCAGACCCGCAGGGTCTTCTCAGCCCCAGCATTTT. As protein: CASRPAGSSQPQHF.

CDR3 in amino acids: CASSLYRTRSQQYF. The CDR3 DNA reads TGTGCCAGCAGTTTATATAGGACTAGATCCCAGCAGTACTTC. V and J are TRBV28 and TRBJ2-7, with 7 bases lining up with TRBD2. Unmatched junction bases numbered 8, after V lost 1 base and J lost 8 bases. From germline, CDR1 is MDHEN and CDR2 SYDVKM. The CDR3 totals 14 residues.

The chain has TRBV7-6 and TRBJ2-3; 13 positions agree with TRBD2. CDR3 length: 15 residues. The J segment lost 8 bases and the V segment lost 5 bases, leaving 7 bases of the junction unmatched. Germline V CDR1 and CDR2: SGHVS, FNYEAQ. The chain's CDR3 is CASSIGLAGDRTQYF. CDR3 nucleotide sequence: TGTGCCAGCAGCATCGGACTAGCGGGAGACCGTACGCAGTATTTT.

The J gene is TRBJ2-1, the V gene TRBV7-8; D is perhaps TRBD1 (5 bases). The germline V gene has CDR1 SGHVS and CDR2 FQNEAQ. The V and J ends lost 5 bases and 14 bases respectively, with 19 bases between them. This CDR3 has 13 amino acids. CDR3 residues: CASSRDSQGWKFF. CDR3 nucleotide sequence: TGTGCCAGCAGCCGCGACTCGCAGGGTTGGAAGTTCTTC.

The V call is TRBV21-1, the J call TRBJ1-3. TRBV21-1 is a pseudogene. The CDR3 has 15 amino acids. The CDR3 region is CASSKDRTGANTIYF. In DNA, the CDR3 is TGTGCCAGCAGCAAAGACCGTACCGGTGCGAACACCATATATTTT.

In this sample, this clone turned up once. The rearrangement uses TRBV27 and TRBJ1-2; D uncertain. Trimming stripped 8 bases from V and 4 bases from J, with 23 bases between. The germline CDR1 and CDR2 sequences are MNHEY and SMNVEV (reference sequence). The CDR3 sequence is 16 residues long. The CDR3 sequence: CASGDLPGVGVYGYTF. CDR3 DNA sequence: TGTGCCAGCGGAGACCTGCCGGGAGTTGGAGTCTATGGCTACACCTTC.

The chain combines TRBV18 with TRBJ2-1; 11 bases are a match to TRBD2. Germline V gene data show CDR1 as KGHSH and CDR2 as LQKENI. V was clipped by 4 bases and J by 7 bases; unmatched bases: 9. The CDR3 spans 16 residues. The CDR3 nucleotides are TGTGCCAGCTCACTCCATAGCGGGAGGGCCGGTAATGAGCAGTTCTTC. This sequence encodes CASSLHSGRAGNEQFF.

The chain is built from TRBV2 and TRBJ1-1; no reliable D call. This CDR3 contains 15 residues. Germline CDR1 SNHLY, CDR2 FYNNEI. Trimming took 5 bases from V and 1 from J, leaving 14 bases between them. The CDR3 loop is CASSPFLGRNTEAFF. Written as DNA, the CDR3 is TGTGCCAGCAGTCCTTTTTTGGGCCGGAACACTGAAGCTTTCTTT. Full variable domain (outside the CDR3, taken from reference TRBV2 and TRBJ1-1): EPEVTQTPSHQVTQMGQEVILRCVPISNHLYFYWYRQILGQKVEFLVSFYNNEISEKSEIFDDQFSVERPDGSNFTLKIRSTKLEDSAMYFCASSPFLGRNTEAFFGQGTRLTVV.

V is TRBV11-3 and J is TRBJ2-1; 8 nucleotides align to TRBD2. CDR3 length equals 14 residues. Germline trimming cut 4 bases from V and 7 bases from J; bases unmatched to any gene: 6. The germline gives CDR1 SGHNT, CDR2 YENEEA. CDR3 sequence reads: CASSSLAARNEQFF. The DNA for the CDR3 is TGTGCCAGCAGCTCACTAGCGGCTAGGAATGAGCAGTTCTTC.

This rearrangement joins TRBV6-2 or TRBV6-3 to TRBJ1-2; 10 positions agree with TRBD1. J lost 6 bases, V lost 7 bases, and 17 bases had no gene match. From germline, CDR1 is MNHEY and CDR2 SVGEGT. CDR3 length: 17 amino acids. The CDR3 DNA reads as TGTGCCAGCACCCCCTTAGGACAGGGGGTGAAGGAGCATGGCTACACCTTC. Its translation is CASTPLGQGVKEHGYTF.

CDR3 DNA: TGTGCCAGCAGCCAAGCAAGAACAGGGGGCGAGGAGCAGTACTTC. Residues: CASSQARTGGEEQYF. This chain joins TRBV3-1 (or the pseudogene TRBV3-2) and TRBJ2-7; 9 bases map to TRBD1. The germline V gene encodes CDR1 LGHDT and CDR2 YNNKEL (reference sequence). V shed 1 base and J 7 bases; nucleotides not matched to a gene: 8. This CDR3 is built from 15 residues.

This chain uses TRBV9 with TRBJ2-7; 10 positions match TRBD1. J was trimmed by 9 bases and V by 0 bases; bases with no gene match: 12. Germline V gene data show CDR1 as SGDLS and CDR2 as YYNGEE. The CDR3 has 16 amino acids. The CDR3 bases are TGTGCCAGCAGCGTAGATCAAGGGACAGGGGCAATTGGGCAGTACTTC. Translating gives CASSVDQGTGAIGQYF.

This clone was detected only once. The V call is TRBV5-4, the J call TRBJ2-3; 9 bases agree with TRBD2. Trimming took 6 bases from V and 7 from J; bases not matched to a gene: 15. Germline CDR1 and CDR2: SGHNT and YYREEE (reference sequence). The CDR3 is 16 residues long. CDR3 sequence (DNA): TGTGCCAGCACCAACCGGGAGGGGACTAGCCCTAATACGCAGTATTTT. Residues: CASTNREGTSPNTQYF.

The chain carries TRBV28 and TRBJ2-4, with D possibly matching TRBD1 (5 bases). Between the trimmed V and J ends, which lost 8 bases and 3 bases, there was a span of 14 bases. The CDR3 length is 14 residues. From germline, CDR1 is MDHEN and CDR2 SYDVKM. The CDR3 region is CASRPQGNKNIQYF. The DNA for the CDR3 is TGTGCCAGCCGTCCTCAGGGAAACAAAAACATTCAGTACTTC.

The sample holds a few counts of this clone. This chain joins TRBV2 and TRBJ2-6; 7 nucleotides match TRBD1. With V trimmed by 5 bases and J by 2 bases, 3 bases remained unmatched. This CDR3 comprises 15 residues. Germline CDR1 SNHLY, CDR2 FYNNEI. The CDR3 DNA follows: TGTGCCAGCAGTTTTACAGGGGCTGGGGCCAACGTCCTGACTTTC. It encodes CASSFTGAGANVLTF.

The chain uses TRBV4-3 and TRBJ2-1; 7 bases line up with TRBD2. The CDR3 runs to 18 residues. In germline, CDR1 is LGHNA, CDR2 YSLEER. Germline trimming cut 0 bases from V and 0 bases from J; bases unmatched to any gene: 8. This CDR3 is CASSQDAGEISSYNEQFF. The CDR3 DNA follows: TGCGCCAGCAGCCAAGACGCGGGGGAAATCAGCTCCTACAATGAGCAGTTCTTC.

The J gene is TRBJ2-7, the V gene TRBV5-5, with TRBD1 as a possible D gene (5 bases). The germline gives CDR1 SGHKS, CDR2 YYEKEE (reference sequence). CDR3 length equals 14 residues. With 0 bases removed from V and 3 bases from J, the gap between germline ends came to 10 bases. The CDR3 sequence: CASSLGRTYYEQYF. In nucleotides, the CDR3 is TGTGCCAGCAGCTTGGGCAGGACATACTACGAGCAGTACTTC. Full variable domain (missing parts from reference TRBV5-5 and TRBJ2-7): DAGVTQSPTHLIKTRGQQVTLRCSPISGHKSVSWYQQVLGQGPQFIFQYYEKEERGRGNFPDRFSARQFPNYSSELNVNALLLGDSALYLCASSLGRTYYEQYFGPGTRLTVT.

For the CDR3, the DNA is TGTGCCAGTAGGGGCCCCCCAGATACGCAGTATTTT. It yields the protein CASRGPPDTQYF. This chain connects TRBV19 to TRBJ2-3; no definite D call. The CDR3 spans 12 residues. V dropped 6 bases and J dropped 4 bases, with 8 bases sitting between them. CDR1 is LNHDA, CDR2 SQIVND, per germline (reference sequence).

The CDR3 here is CASSFAGGHQPQHF. In nucleotides, the CDR3 is TGTGCCAGCAGTTTTGCGGGGGGCCATCAGCCCCAGCATTTT. The chain carries TRBV27 and TRBJ1-5; a possible D gene is TRBD1 (6 bases). The CDR3 covers 14 residues. The V end lost 3 bases, the J end lost 5 bases, and 11 bases lay between the germline ends. The V gene's germline CDR1 is MNHEY and CDR2 SMNVEV (reference sequence).

J is TRBJ2-7 and V is TRBV6-5, with D tentatively TRBD1 (6 bases). The CDR3 sequence is 14 residues long. The germline V and J ends were trimmed by 7 bases and 5 bases, with 18 bases remaining between them. Germline V gives CDR1 MNHEY, CDR2 SVGAGI. The CDR3 nucleotides read TGTGCCAGCAACAGAGGGCAGGGGCTTCACGAGCAGTACTTC. Its protein product is CASNRGQGLHEQYF.

Only one count was recorded for this clone. The chain couples TRBV29-1 to TRBJ1-2; D may be TRBD1 (5 bases). Trimming cost V 1 base and J 4 bases, with 13 bases left between them. Germline V lookup: CDR1 SQVTM, CDR2 ANQGSEA. The CDR3 has 14 amino acids. The CDR3 DNA reads as TGCAGCGTTGAAGTACAGGATTCTCTCTATGGCTACACCTTC. Translated, it gives CSVEVQDSLYGYTF.

The rearrangement links TRBV24-1 to TRBJ1-5; D unresolved. V was shortened by 1 base and J by 4 bases, with 7 bases between the two germline ends. Germline V gene sequence: CDR1 KGHDR, CDR2 SFDVKD. CDR3 size: 14 residues. CDR3 region: CATSDLEGNQPQHF. The CDR3 bases are TGTGCCACCAGTGATTTAGAGGGTAATCAGCCCCAGCATTTT.

Written as DNA, the CDR3 is TGCGCCAGCAGCCGTTCCGGGACAGACACCGGGGAGCTGTTTTTT. This translates into CASSRSGTDTGELFF. This chain uses TRBV5-1 with TRBJ2-2; 7 bases fit TRBD1. J was trimmed by 3 bases and V by 4 bases; bases with no gene match: 6. Per germline, CDR1 SGHRS and CDR2 YFSETQ. The CDR3 extends over 15 amino acids.

The rearrangement uses TRBV2 and TRBJ2-5; 7 bases agree with TRBD1. Losses at the gene ends were 3 bases for V and 5 bases for J; bases not matched to a gene: 6. This CDR3 contains 14 residues. The germline V gene has CDR1 SNHLY and CDR2 FYNNEI. The CDR3 DNA reads TGTGCCAGCAGTGAGGAGACAGGGAGTGAGACCCAGTACTTC. Translation: CASSEETGSETQYF.

The rearrangement joins TRBV4-2 to TRBJ1-5; TRBD1 aligns across 8 bases. V shed 0 bases, J shed 5 bases, and the junction held 6 bases outside the gene matches. Germline V gene data show CDR1 as LGHNA and CDR2 as YNFKEQ. The CDR3 is 16 residues long. Here the CDR3 DNA reads TGTGCCAGCAGCCAAGATGGGGGGACAGGACATCAGCCCCAGCATTTT. Its translation: CASSQDGGTGHQPQHF.

This clone has more than one count but fewer than ten. The rearrangement links TRBV29-1 to TRBJ2-7, with TRBD1 identical over 7 bases. Germline assignment: CDR1 SQVTM and CDR2 ANQGSEA. The CDR3 contains 13 residues. The J segment lost 6 bases and the V segment lost 3 bases, leaving 8 bases of the junction unmatched. The DNA for the CDR3 is TGCAGCGTTGAGGAGGACAGGACCGGCGAGCAGTACTTC. Amino acids: CSVEEDRTGEQYF.